These 12 T cell receptor beta chains came from one sample sequenced in a study of cytomegalovirus exposure and HLA in healthy donors. Primers: 60 Vbeta forward and 13 Jbeta reverse. Sequencing used immunoSEQ multiplex PCR; TCRdb keeps in-frame clones, though not all of them. The top ten hold roughly an eighth of the sample, which has approximately 100,000 clones, about 76% seen once. The specimen sequenced was PBMCs. The origin of the receptors is a woman between 40 and 55 years old in good health and CMV-seropositive.

The gene calls are TRBV27 and TRBJ2-7, with 7 bases aligning to TRBD1. Germline CDR1 reads MNHEY; CDR2 reads SMNVEV (reference sequence). The CDR3 contains 12 residues. V gave up 3 bases and J gave up 8 bases; unmatched junction bases: 4. CDR3: CASSFSGGKQYF. DNA of the CDR3: TGTGCCAGCAGTTTCTCAGGGGGTAAGCAGTACTTC.

The V call is TRBV12-5, the J call TRBJ2-1; no definite D call. The V end lost 3 bases, the J end lost 7 bases, and 7 bases lay between the germline ends. Germline values: CDR1 LGHNT, CDR2 FRNRAP. The CDR3 spans 12 residues. The DNA of the CDR3 is TGTGCTAGTGGTTTCACTAAGAATGAGCAGTTCTTC. It translates to CASGFTKNEQFF.

The chain uses TRBV20-1 and TRBJ2-7, with D possibly TRBD1 on 6 matching bases. Germline CDR1 reads DFQATT; CDR2 reads SNEGSKA (reference sequence). The CDR3 covers 11 residues. DNA of the CDR3: TGCAGCGCCGCCAGGGGATACGAGCAGTACTTC. This encodes CSAARGYEQYF.

In DNA form, the CDR3 reads TGTGCCTTCAACGAGTGGGGACACCGCGCCACAGATACGCAGTATTTT. Translated, it gives CAFNEWGHRATDTQYF. The chain combines TRBV30 with TRBJ2-3, with D possibly matching TRBD1 (6 bases). This CDR3 is built from 16 residues. Germline assignment: CDR1 GTSNPN and CDR2 SVGIG (reference sequence). Trimming took off 7 bases at V and 2 bases at J, with 22 bases between the two ends.

The rearrangement joins TRBV2 to TRBJ2-1; TRBD1 agrees at 7 bases. Germline V lookup: CDR1 SNHLY, CDR2 FYNNEI. Losses at the gene ends were 4 bases for V and 8 bases for J; bases not matched to a gene: 2. This CDR3 contains 12 residues. The chain's CDR3 is CASSGQGYEQFF. The DNA of the CDR3 is TGTGCCAGCAGTGGACAGGGCTATGAGCAGTTCTTC.

The chain employs TRBV10-3 and TRBJ2-3; 7 bases are shared with TRBD2. Germline CDR1 ENHRY, CDR2 SYGVKD. There are 18 residues in the CDR3. Trimming at V came to 6 bases and at J to 5 bases, leaving 20 bases not matched to a gene. Here the CDR3 DNA reads TGTGCCATCAGCTACGACACCTATCCGGGGGGAGGTAGAGATACGCAGTATTTT. Its protein is CAISYDTYPGGGRDTQYF.

The chain is built from TRBV7-9 and TRBJ1-4; 7 bases fit TRBD1. In germline, CDR1 is SEHNR, CDR2 FQNEAQ (reference sequence). There are 16 residues in the CDR3. The ends lost 2 bases at V and 2 bases at J; junction bases unmatched: 5. DNA of the CDR3: TGTGCCAGCAGCTTATACCAGGGGGGCACTAATGAAAAACTGTTTTTT. Encoded protein: CASSLYQGGTNEKLFF.

This clone was counted between two and nine times. The rearrangement uses TRBV7-9 and TRBJ1-6; TRBD1 matches at 7 bases. This CDR3 contains 14 residues. CDR1 SEHNR and CDR2 FQNEAQ come from the germline V gene (reference sequence). The junction had 6 bases not matched to a gene; V was cut back by 3 bases and J by 10 bases. CDR3 sequence: CASSLDRLKSPLHF. The DNA for the CDR3 is TGTGCCAGCAGCTTGGACAGGTTAAAATCACCCCTCCACTTT.

This sequence joins TRBV5-4 and TRBJ2-3; D may be TRBD1 (5 bases). The CDR3 spans 14 residues. The V gene lost 0 bases and the J gene lost 6 bases, with 11 bases spanning the gap. The germline V gene encodes CDR1 SGHNT and CDR2 YYREEE (reference sequence). The CDR3 reads CASSLGQPGDTQYF. CDR3 DNA: TGTGCCAGCAGCTTGGGACAGCCCGGGGATACGCAGTATTTT. The full variable domain, completed using reference TRBV5-4 and TRBJ2-3, is ETGVTQSPTHLIKTRGQQVTLRCSSQSGHNTVSWYQQALGQGPQFIFQYYREEENGRGNFPPRFSGLQFPNYSSELNVNALELDDSALYLCASSLGQPGDTQYFGPGTRLTVL.

This clone was found a few times. The rearrangement links TRBV4-1 to TRBJ2-3; 11 bases are shared with TRBD2. This CDR3 region has 16 residues. Germline V gene data show CDR1 as MGHRA and CDR2 as YSYEKL. Unmatched junction bases numbered 6, after V lost 1 base and J lost 6 bases. CDR3 sequence: CASSQVGSGGVDTQYF. The CDR3 nucleotides are TGCGCCAGCAGCCAAGTCGGTAGCGGGGGGGTTGATACGCAGTATTTT.

The rearrangement joins TRBV6-5 to TRBJ2-3, with a possible D match to TRBD2 (5 bases). Germline CDR1 reads MNHEY; CDR2 reads SVGAGI. V shed 3 bases and J shed 3 bases, with 13 bases lying between them. The CDR3 contains 15 residues. Here the CDR3 DNA reads TGTGCCAGCAGTTATGCGGGCCGTAATACAGATACGCAGTATTTT. As protein: CASSYAGRNTDTQYF.

CDR3 sequence reads: CSVALGQDNSPLHF. The CDR3 bases are TGCAGCGTTGCCCTCGGACAGGACAATTCACCCCTCCACTTT. The chain carries TRBV29-1 and TRBJ1-6; 7 positions agree with TRBD1. This CDR3 comprises 14 residues. The V and J ends lost 4 bases and 7 bases, in that order; junction bases with no gene match: 7. Germline CDR1 reads SQVTM; CDR2 reads ANQGSEA.